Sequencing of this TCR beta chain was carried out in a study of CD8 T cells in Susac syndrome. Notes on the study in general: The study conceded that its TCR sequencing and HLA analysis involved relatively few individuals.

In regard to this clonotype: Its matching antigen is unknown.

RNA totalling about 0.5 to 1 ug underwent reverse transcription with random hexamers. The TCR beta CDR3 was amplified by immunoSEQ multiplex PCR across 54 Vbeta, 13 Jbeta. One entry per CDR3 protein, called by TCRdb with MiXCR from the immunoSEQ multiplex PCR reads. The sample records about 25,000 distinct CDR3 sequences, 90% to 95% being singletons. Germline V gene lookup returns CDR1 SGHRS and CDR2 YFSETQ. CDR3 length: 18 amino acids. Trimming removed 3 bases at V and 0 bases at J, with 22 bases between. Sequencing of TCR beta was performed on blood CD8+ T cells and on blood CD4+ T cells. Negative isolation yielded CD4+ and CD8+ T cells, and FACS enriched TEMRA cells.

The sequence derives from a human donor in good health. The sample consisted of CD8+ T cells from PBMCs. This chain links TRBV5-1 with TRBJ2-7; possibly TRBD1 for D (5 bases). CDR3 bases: TGCGCCAGCAGCTCCGGATCGACAGCCACCCCTGCCTCCTACGAGCAGTACTTC. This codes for CASSSGSTATPASYEQYF.